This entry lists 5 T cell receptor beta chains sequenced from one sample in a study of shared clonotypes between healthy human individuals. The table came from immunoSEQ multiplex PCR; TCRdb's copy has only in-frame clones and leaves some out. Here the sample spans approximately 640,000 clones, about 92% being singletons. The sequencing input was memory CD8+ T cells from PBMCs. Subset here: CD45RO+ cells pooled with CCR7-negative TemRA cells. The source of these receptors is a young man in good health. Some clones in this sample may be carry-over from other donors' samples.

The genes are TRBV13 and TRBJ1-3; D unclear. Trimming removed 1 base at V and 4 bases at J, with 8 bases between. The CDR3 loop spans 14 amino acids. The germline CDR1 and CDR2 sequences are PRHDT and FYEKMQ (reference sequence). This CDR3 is CASSLAGHGNTIYF. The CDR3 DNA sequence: TGTGCCAGCAGCTTAGCCGGGCACGGAAACACCATATATTTT.

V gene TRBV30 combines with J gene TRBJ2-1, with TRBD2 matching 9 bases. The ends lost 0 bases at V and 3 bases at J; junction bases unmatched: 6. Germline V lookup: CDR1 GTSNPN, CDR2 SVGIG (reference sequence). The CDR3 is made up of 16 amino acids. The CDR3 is CAWSVHWREGYNEQFF. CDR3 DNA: TGTGCCTGGAGTGTACATTGGCGGGAGGGCTACAATGAGCAGTTCTTC.

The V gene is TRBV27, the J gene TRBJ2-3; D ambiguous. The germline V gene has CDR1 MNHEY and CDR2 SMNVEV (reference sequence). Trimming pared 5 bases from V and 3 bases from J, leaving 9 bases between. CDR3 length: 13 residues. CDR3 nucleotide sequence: TGTGCCAGCAGTCTCCTGACGACAGATACGCAGTATTTT. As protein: CASSLLTTDTQYF.

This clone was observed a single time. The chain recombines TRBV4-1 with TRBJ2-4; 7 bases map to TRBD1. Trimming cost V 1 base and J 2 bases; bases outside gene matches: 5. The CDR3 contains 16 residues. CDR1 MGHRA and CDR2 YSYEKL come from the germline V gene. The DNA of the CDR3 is TGCGCCAGCAGCCAAGTAGGCAGGGGGTCCAAAAACATTCAGTACTTC. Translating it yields CASSQVGRGSKNIQYF.

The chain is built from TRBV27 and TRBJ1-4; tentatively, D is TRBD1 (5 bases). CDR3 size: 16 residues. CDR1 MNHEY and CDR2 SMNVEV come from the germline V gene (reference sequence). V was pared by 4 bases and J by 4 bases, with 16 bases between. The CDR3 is CASSSRGRAFNEKLFF. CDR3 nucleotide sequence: TGTGCCAGCAGTTCAAGGGGACGGGCCTTTAATGAAAAACTGTTTTTT.